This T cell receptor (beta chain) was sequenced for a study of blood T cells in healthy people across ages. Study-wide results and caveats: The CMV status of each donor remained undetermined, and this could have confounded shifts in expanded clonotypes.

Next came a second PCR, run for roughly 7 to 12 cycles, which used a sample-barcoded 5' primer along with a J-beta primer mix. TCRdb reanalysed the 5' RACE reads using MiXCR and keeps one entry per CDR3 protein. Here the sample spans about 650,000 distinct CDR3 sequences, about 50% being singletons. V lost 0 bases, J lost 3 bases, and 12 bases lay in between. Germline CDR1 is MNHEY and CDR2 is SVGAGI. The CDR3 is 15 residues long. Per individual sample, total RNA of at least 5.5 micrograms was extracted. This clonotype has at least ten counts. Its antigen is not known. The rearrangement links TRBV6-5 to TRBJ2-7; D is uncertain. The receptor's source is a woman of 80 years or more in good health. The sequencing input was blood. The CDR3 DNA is TGTGCCAGCAGTTACTCAGGGTATCTTTTCTACGAGCAGTACTTC. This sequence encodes CASSYSGYLFYEQYF.